Below, one TCR beta chain is given with its context. Antigen unknown. These data are taken from a study of CD8 T cells in ankylosing spondylitis. Using quantitative 5'-RACE with molecular barcodes, the authors made TCR beta libraries. TCRdb ran MiXCR on the 5' RACE reads and lists one entry per CDR3 protein. The sample holds 800,000 to 900,000 distinct CDR3 sequences, approximately 12% seen once. General study points: Matched ankylosing spondylitis synovial fluid reportedly contained a significantly enriched population of disease-linked clones. It appeared that ankylosing spondylitis blood was characterized by a TCR beta motif of about 8 highly homologous variants.

V was trimmed by 1 base and J by 5 bases, leaving 6 bases between them. CDR3 length equals 13 residues. CDR1 is MNHNS, CDR2 SASEGT, per germline. The V and J genes are TRBV6-1 and TRBJ1-5, with D hard to call. The sample taken for sequencing was blood, either unsorted or a sorted T cell fraction (not recorded which). This receptor was identified in a male donor with ankylosing spondylitis. CDR3 nucleotide sequence: TGTGCCAGCAGTGAAGTTCTAGATCAGCCCCAGCATTTT. As protein: CASSEVLDQPQHF.